The present TCR beta chain was sequenced within a study of T cells in Graves' hyperthyroidism and ophthalmopathy. Overall study results and limits: Onset of ophthalmopathy came a median 6.5 months after the model predicted it.

TCR beta CDR3 regions were amplified from RNA transcripts. The HTBI primer set served for first-round RT-PCR of the TCR CDR3. One entry per CDR3 protein results from TCRdb running MiXCR on the multiplex PCR reads. This repertoire shows around 350,000 distinct CDR3 sequences, 15% to 19% found once; its top ten account for 25% to 35%. Uncontrolled infection, other autoimmune disease, pregnancy or lactation led to exclusion. The CDR3 is 15 amino acids. Germline V gene data show CDR1 as SGHTA and CDR2 as FQGNSA. Remarks on this clonotype: Its antigen remains unidentified. The germline gene is not matched at one end of the junction; a read error may be the cause.

The rearrangement uses TRBV7-2 and TRBJ1-4; 11 nucleotides line up with TRBD1. Sequencing was carried out using blood. The sequence derives from a woman aged 18-35 years with Graves' hyperthyroidism that later progressed to Graves' ophthalmopathy. The CDR3 DNA reads as TGTGCCAACAGCCCTAGCGGGACAGGGGGACGAAAACTGTTTTTT. Translated, it gives CANSPSGTGGRKLFF.